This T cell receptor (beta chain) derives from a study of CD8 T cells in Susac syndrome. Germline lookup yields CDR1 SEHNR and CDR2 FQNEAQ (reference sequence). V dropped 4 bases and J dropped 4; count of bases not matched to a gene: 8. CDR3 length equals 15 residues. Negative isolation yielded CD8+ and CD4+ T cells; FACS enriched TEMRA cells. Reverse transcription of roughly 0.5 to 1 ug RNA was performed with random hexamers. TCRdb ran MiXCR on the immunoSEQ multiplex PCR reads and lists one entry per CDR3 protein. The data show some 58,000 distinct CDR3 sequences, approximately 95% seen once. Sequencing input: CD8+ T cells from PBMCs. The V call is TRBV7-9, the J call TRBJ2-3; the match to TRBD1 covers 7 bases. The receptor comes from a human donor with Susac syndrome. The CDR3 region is CASSSGTVNPDTQYF. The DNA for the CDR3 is TGTGCCAGCAGCTCCGGGACAGTCAACCCAGATACGCAGTATTTT.